This record covers a single T cell receptor (beta chain). This specimen comes from a study of T cells expressing NK-cell markers. This CDR3 region has 18 residues. Germline V lookup: CDR1 LGHNT, CDR2 FRNRAP. Following a re-call of the 5' RACE reads, TCRdb has one entry per CDR3 protein and lacks DNA. This table holds hundreds of thousands of distinct CDR3 sequences. The rearrangement uses TRBV12-5 and TRBJ2-3; TCRdb selects TRBD1, and the lack of DNA leaves this call unchecked. The receptor comes from a man aged 18-75 years in good health. Sequencing was carried out using blood T cells: a sorted CD56 or NKG2C T cell subset, CD4+ or CD8+ T cells, or bulk PBMC T cells (not recorded which). CDR3 protein: CASGLVLGGGPDRDTQYF.